Following are 20 T cell receptor beta chains from one sample sequenced in a study of cytomegalovirus exposure and HLA in healthy donors. The assay was immunoSEQ multiplex PCR, and TCRdb's table has in-frame clones only and misses some. Of roughly 57,000 clones listed, 85% to 95% are singletons. Sequences were obtained from PBMCs. Receptors were obtained from a woman aged 18-29 years in good health and CMV-seropositive.

The chain combines TRBV6-5 with TRBJ2-5; 12 nucleotides line up with TRBD2. This CDR3 comprises 14 residues. The trim removed 8 bases at V and 6 bases at J, leaving 7 bases unmatched. The V gene's germline CDR1 is MNHEY and CDR2 SVGAGI. CDR3 bases: TGTGCCAGCGCCCAACTAGCGGGGGGACAGACCCAGTACTTC. Amino acid sequence: CASAQLAGGQTQYF.

The chain is built from TRBV4-3 and TRBJ2-2; tentatively, D is TRBD1 (5 bases). Germline CDR1 LGHNA, CDR2 YSLEER. The CDR3 consists of 17 residues. Trimming took 0 bases from V and 0 from J, leaving 11 bases between them. In nucleotides, the CDR3 is TGCGCCAGCAGCCAAGATCCTAAGGGGTCGAACACCGGGGAGCTGTTTTTT. As protein: CASSQDPKGSNTGELFF.

This clone was picked up one time. V usage is TRBV6-1 and J usage is TRBJ1-4; D is perhaps TRBD1 (6 bases). CDR3 length: 14 amino acids. The V gene's germline CDR1 is MNHNS and CDR2 SASEGT. The V end was cut by 5 bases, the J end by 8 bases, with 15 bases between. The CDR3 DNA follows: TGTGCCAGCAGTACCGGGACACTAAGGGAAAAACTGTTTTTT. Translating it yields CASSTGTLREKLFF.

The rearrangement joins TRBV7-6 to TRBJ2-2, with D unclear. Per the germline V gene, CDR1 is SGHVS and CDR2 is FNYEAQ. This CDR3 is built from 12 residues. V lost 3 bases, J lost 7 bases, and 6 bases lay in between. CDR3 sequence (DNA): TGTGCCAGCAGCTTTTGGCTCGGGGAGCTGTTTTTT. Its translation is CASSFWLGELFF.

J is TRBJ1-5 and V is TRBV2; TRBD1 aligns across 7 bases. V was clipped by 3 bases and J by 1 base; unmatched bases: 6. The germline V gene has CDR1 SNHLY and CDR2 FYNNEI. The CDR3 consists of 16 residues. The DNA of the CDR3 is TGTGCCAGCAGTGACAGGACGGGACAGAGCAATCAGCCCCAGCATTTT. Translated: CASSDRTGQSNQPQHF.

The chain recombines TRBV2 with TRBJ1-2; tentatively, D is TRBD1 (6 bases). The V end was cut by 7 bases, the J end by 7 bases, with 13 bases between. Germline V CDR1 and CDR2: SNHLY, FYNNEI. The CDR3 totals 12 residues. The CDR3 spells CASIPGAGGYTF. The CDR3 DNA follows: TGTGCCAGCATTCCAGGGGCGGGTGGCTACACCTTC.

The chain couples TRBV4-3 to TRBJ2-1, with D possibly matching TRBD2 (6 bases). V was clipped by 0 bases and J by 7 bases, with 10 bases between them. Germline values: CDR1 LGHNA, CDR2 YSLEER. This CDR3 contains 14 residues. The CDR3 region is CASSQDPRGNEQFF. CDR3 in DNA: TGCGCCAGCAGCCAAGATCCCCGGGGGAATGAGCAGTTCTTC.

The chain links TRBV7-6 to TRBJ2-7; the match to TRBD2 covers 14 bases. The V gene's germline CDR1 is SGHVS and CDR2 FNYEAQ. With V trimmed by 3 bases and J by 2 bases, 6 bases remained unmatched. The CDR3 runs to 17 residues. The CDR3 here is CASSFGTSGGSTYEQYF. The CDR3 region has the DNA TGTGCCAGCAGCTTCGGGACTAGCGGGGGCTCAACCTACGAGCAGTACTTC. Full variable domain (remainder filled in from reference TRBV7-6 and TRBJ2-7): GAGVSQSPRYKVTKRGQDVALRCDPISGHVSLYWYRQALGQGPEFLTYFNYEAQQDKSGLPNDRFSAERPEGSISTLTIQRTEQRDSAMYRCASSFGTSGGSTYEQYFGPGTRLTVT.

The CDR3 sequence: CASSALPTGEIPEAFF. The CDR3 bases are TGCGCCAGCAGCGCCCTTCCGACAGGGGAAATCCCTGAAGCTTTCTTT. J is TRBJ1-1 and V is TRBV5-1, with 8 bases fitting TRBD1. The CDR3 is made up of 16 amino acids. CDR1 is SGHRS, CDR2 YFSETQ, per germline. V trimming: 4 bases; J trimming: 6 bases; junction bases outside the gene matches: 14.

The chain couples TRBV11-2 to TRBJ1-6; D gene ambiguous. V dropped 5 bases and J dropped 3 bases, with 17 bases sitting between them. Germline V gene sequence: CDR1 SGHAT, CDR2 FQNNGV. There are 17 residues in the CDR3. CDR3 nucleotide sequence: TGTGCCAGCAGCGCTTCTAGGAAAGGAAACTATAATTCACCCCTCCACTTT. Protein product: CASSASRKGNYNSPLHF.

This clone was observed a few times. The V call is TRBV4-3, the J call TRBJ2-2; 7 nucleotides agree with TRBD2. This CDR3 is 14 amino acids long. The germline CDR1 and CDR2 sequences are LGHNA and YSLEER. Germline trimming cut 4 bases from V and 5 bases from J; bases unmatched to any gene: 4. CDR3 protein: CASSLISGTGELFF. As DNA, the CDR3 is TGCGCCAGCAGCCTCATTAGCGGGACCGGGGAGCTGTTTTTT.

The gene calls are TRBV28 and TRBJ1-4; D is uncertain. Germline V gene lookup returns CDR1 MDHEN and CDR2 SYDVKM. The V end was cut by 4 bases, the J end by 3 bases, with 12 bases between. The length of the CDR3 is 15 residues. The CDR3 DNA sequence: TGTGCCAGCAGTTCCCCCCGGAGGGCTAATGAAAAACTGTTTTTT. This translates into CASSSPRRANEKLFF.

The chain employs TRBV7-9 and TRBJ2-7; 7 bases agree with TRBD1. The germline gives CDR1 SEHNR, CDR2 FQNEAQ (reference sequence). Unmatched junction bases numbered 5, after V lost 4 bases and J lost 2 bases. There are 14 residues in the CDR3. The chain's CDR3 is CASSYGDSTYEQYF. The CDR3 DNA reads TGTGCCAGCAGCTACGGGGACAGTACCTACGAGCAGTACTTC.

This clone has just one count. The rearrangement links TRBV2 to TRBJ1-1; weak D call: TRBD1 (5 bases). CDR1 SNHLY and CDR2 FYNNEI come from the germline V gene. CDR3 size: 14 residues. The V end was cut by 6 bases, the J end by 0 bases, with 11 bases between. CDR3 region: CASRVDSLNTEAFF. CDR3 sequence (DNA): TGTGCCAGCAGAGTTGACAGCTTGAACACTGAAGCTTTCTTT.

V gene TRBV9 combines with J gene TRBJ1-6, with D maybe TRBD1 (6 bases). CDR3 length equals 16 residues. V lost 3 bases, J lost 5 bases, and 15 bases lay in between. CDR1 and CDR2 (germline): SGDLS, YYNGEE. CDR3 sequence: CASSARGGRDNSPLHF. The CDR3, as DNA: TGTGCCAGCAGCGCCAGAGGGGGGAGGGATAATTCACCCCTCCACTTT.

This chain connects TRBV9 to TRBJ1-6; TRBD1 aligns across 9 bases. V was pared by 4 bases and J by 8 bases, with 7 bases of the junction left unmatched. Germline values: CDR1 SGDLS, CDR2 YYNGEE. CDR3 length: 15 residues. CDR3 DNA sequence: TGTGCCAGCAGCTCGGGACAGGGAGTTCATTCACCCCTCCACTTT. This encodes CASSSGQGVHSPLHF. Full variable domain (rest looked up from reference TRBV9 and TRBJ1-6): DSGVTQTPKHLITATGQRVTLRCSPRSGDLSVYWYQQSLDQGLQFLIQYYNGEERAKGNILERFSAQQFPDLHSELNLSSLELGDSALYFCASSSGQGVHSPLHFGNGTRLTVT.

The V gene is TRBV4-2, the J gene TRBJ2-7, with 8 bases lining up with TRBD1. Trimming took 3 bases from V and 7 from J; bases not matched to a gene: 8. CDR1 and CDR2 (germline): LGHNA, YNFKEQ. CDR3 length: 14 amino acids. The CDR3 DNA sequence: TGTGCCAGCAGCCAGAGGGACAGGCGAGGGGAGCAGTACTTC. It is translated as CASSQRDRRGEQYF.

This clone has more than one count but fewer than ten. The rearrangement uses TRBV11-2 and TRBJ2-7; D is possibly TRBD1 (6 bases). V lost 8 bases to trimming and J lost 0 bases, with 20 bases between them. Germline V gives CDR1 SGHAT, CDR2 FQNNGV. The CDR3 runs to 16 residues. The CDR3 DNA is TGTGCCAGCGGGCCTTCAGGGGCGGCCAGCTCCTACGAGCAGTACTTC. Its protein is CASGPSGAASSYEQYF. Looking up the rest from reference TRBV11-2 and TRBJ2-7 gives the full variable domain: EAGVAQSPRYKIIEKRQSVAFWCNPISGHATLYWYQQILGQGPKLLIQFQNNGVVDDSQLPKDRFSAERLKGVDSTLKIQPAKLEDSAVYLCASGPSGAASSYEQYFGPGTRLTVT.

The chain has TRBV2 and TRBJ2-3, with a possible D match to TRBD1 (6 bases). The CDR3 has 14 amino acids. V shed 4 bases and J shed 1 base, with 9 bases lying between them. The germline CDR1 and CDR2 sequences are SNHLY and FYNNEI. Written as DNA, the CDR3 is TGTGCCAGCAGTGTCGAGGGGGGCACAGATACGCAGTATTTT. This translates into CASSVEGGTDTQYF.

This rearrangement joins TRBV11-2 to TRBJ2-1; tentative D call: TRBD1 (5 bases). Trimming cost V 1 base and J 7 bases, with 11 bases left between them. The CDR3 runs to 14 residues. CDR1 is SGHAT and CDR2 is FQNNGV in the germline V gene. The CDR3 region is CASSLGAGSNEQFF. CDR3 coding DNA: TGTGCCAGCAGCTTAGGAGCAGGGTCTAATGAGCAGTTCTTC.